The 10 T cell receptor beta chains in this list originate from one sample, sequenced in a study of immune evolution from preneoplasia to lung adenocarcinoma. Profiled with immunoSEQ multiplex PCR; TCRdb holds only in-frame clones, not every one. Among over 4,000 clones listed, roughly 90% were seen once. The sequencing sample was made of FFPE invasive lung adenocarcinoma tissue. All receptors come from a person aged 45 to 59 with lung adenocarcinoma.

The rearrangement joins TRBV28 to TRBJ2-7; D unresolved. Germline lookup yields CDR1 MDHEN and CDR2 SYDVKM. The CDR3 extends over 13 amino acids. V was shortened by 10 bases and J by 0 bases, with 13 bases between the two germline ends. The CDR3 region is CAIRRQSSYEQYF. CDR3 nucleotide sequence: TGTGCCATCAGACGCCAGTCCTCCTACGAGCAGTACTTC.

V is TRBV18 and J is TRBJ2-7; 8 nucleotides align to TRBD1. The CDR3 sequence is 15 residues long. The J segment lost 2 bases and the V segment lost 6 bases, leaving 9 bases of the junction unmatched. Germline values: CDR1 KGHSH, CDR2 LQKENI. The CDR3 here is CASSQTGTGPYEQYF. The CDR3 DNA sequence: TGTGCCAGCTCCCAAACCGGGACAGGCCCCTACGAGCAGTACTTC.

V and J are TRBV9 and TRBJ2-2, with D possibly matching TRBD1 (5 bases). CDR1 and CDR2 from the germline V gene are SGDLS and YYNGEE. V was clipped by 3 bases and J by 4 bases, with 13 bases between them. The CDR3 runs to 15 residues. This CDR3 reads CASSATQGLTGELFF. The CDR3 DNA is TGTGCCAGCAGCGCAACCCAGGGCCTCACCGGGGAGCTGTTTTTT.

The chain is built from TRBV30 and TRBJ1-2; maybe TRBD1 (6 bases). The germline CDR1 and CDR2 sequences are GTSNPN and SVGIG (reference sequence). Trimming left V 1 base short and J 4 bases short, with 16 bases between. This CDR3 is built from 15 residues. The chain's CDR3 is CAWSAPWEQGYGYTF. The CDR3 DNA is TGTGCCTGGAGTGCCCCCTGGGAACAGGGCTATGGCTACACCTTC. Together with reference TRBV30 and TRBJ1-2, the CDR3 gives the full variable domain: SQTIHQWPATLVQPVGSPLSLECTVEGTSNPNLYWYRQAAGRGLQLLFYSVGIGQISSEVPQNLSASRPQDRQFILSSKKLLLSDSGFYLCAWSAPWEQGYGYTFGSGTRLTVV.

The rearrangement uses TRBV6-5 and TRBJ1-1; unclear D gene. The germline gives CDR1 MNHEY, CDR2 SVGAGI. This CDR3 spans 16 amino acids. The ends were cut back, 4 bases at V and 6 bases at J, with 21 bases in the middle. The CDR3 is CASSFEYQDPPPEAFF. The CDR3 coding sequence is TGTGCCAGCAGTTTTGAATACCAGGACCCACCACCTGAAGCTTTCTTT.

The rearrangement uses TRBV11-2 and TRBJ2-7; a possible D gene is TRBD2 (7 bases). The germline gives CDR1 SGHAT, CDR2 FQNNGV. The CDR3 covers 16 residues. The V end was cut by 1 base, the J end by 1 base, with 14 bases between. The CDR3 nucleotides read TGTGCCAGCAGCTTAGTGAGGGGGAGGGGTTCCTACGAGCAGTACTTC. This sequence encodes CASSLVRGRGSYEQYF. Complete variable domain (other parts from reference TRBV11-2 and TRBJ2-7): EAGVAQSPRYKIIEKRQSVAFWCNPISGHATLYWYQQILGQGPKLLIQFQNNGVVDDSQLPKDRFSAERLKGVDSTLKIQPAKLEDSAVYLCASSLVRGRGSYEQYFGPGTRLTVT.

This chain links TRBV18 with TRBJ1-2, with D perhaps TRBD1 (6 bases). The CDR3 runs 15 residues. Germline CDR1 KGHSH, CDR2 LQKENI. The germline V and J ends were trimmed by 3 bases and 0 bases, with 11 bases remaining between them. CDR3 nucleotides: TGTGCCAGCTCACCGATGGACAGATCTAACTATGGCTACACCTTC. It codes for CASSPMDRSNYGYTF.

The V gene is TRBV5-1, the J gene TRBJ2-7; D remains unclear. Germline V gene lookup returns CDR1 SGHRS and CDR2 YFSETQ. V was shortened by 1 base and J by 2 bases, with 10 bases between the two germline ends. The CDR3 totals 14 residues. The CDR3 loop is CASSLMDLTYEQYF. The DNA for the CDR3 is TGCGCCAGCAGCTTGATGGATCTCACCTACGAGCAGTACTTC.

The rearrangement joins TRBV6-1 to TRBJ2-7, with a possible D match to TRBD2 (5 bases). Germline loops: CDR1 MNHNS, CDR2 SASEGT. V was trimmed by 0 bases and J by 1 base, leaving 10 bases between them. This CDR3 has 15 amino acids. CDR3 region: CASSEAPGTSYEQYF. The CDR3 DNA reads TGTGCCAGCAGTGAAGCGCCGGGAACATCCTACGAGCAGTACTTC.

The V gene is TRBV11-2, the J gene TRBJ2-3; 8 nucleotides line up with TRBD1. The CDR3 consists of 14 residues. The trim removed 0 bases at V and 7 bases at J, leaving 3 bases unmatched. Germline V CDR1 and CDR2: SGHAT, FQNNGV. The CDR3 region has the DNA TGTGCCAGCAGCTTAGAGCAGGGGGCGAATACGCAGTATTTT. Its protein product is CASSLEQGANTQYF.